This T cell receptor (beta chain) was sequenced for a study of molecular identifiers for immune sequencing clone quantification. Study information: Replicate runs used RNA from around 18,000 or 91,000 naive CD8 cells, which was split five ways into aliquots, and four of those aliquots were then sequenced. Findings and caveats of the study: In naive cells, under 1% of molecules belonged to clones above 20 RNA copies, against over 98% in effector cells.

V lost 5 bases to trimming and J lost 0 bases, with 16 bases between them. The CDR3 loop spans 15 amino acids. Germline V gene data show CDR1 as DFQATT and CDR2 as SNEGSKA (reference sequence). A single record per CDR3 protein comes from TCRdb applying MiXCR to the PCR reads. This repertoire shows about half a million distinct CDR3 sequences, roughly 25% found once; its top ten account for roughly 0.77%. About this clonotype: Its antigen remains unknown.

This clonotype was obtained from a human donor in good health. Some libraries in this study had Jurkat cell RNA spiked in. This chain joins TRBV20-1 and TRBJ1-2, with D unresolved. The sequencing sample was made of naive CD8+ T cells from blood, with Jurkat cell RNA spiked in. Specified subset: FACS-sorted CD8+CD4-CCR7+CD45RA+ naive T cells. The CDR3 spells CSAPHPTQANYGYTF. The CDR3 DNA reads as TGCAGTGCTCCCCACCCAACCCAAGCTAACTATGGCTACACCTTC.